The TCR beta chain under discussion was sequenced for a study of T cell responses to AZD1222 COVID-19 vaccine. Overall study results and limits: Baseline seropositives among AZD1222 recipients totaled only five to seven. CD4 TCRs linked to vaccination spanned spike, dominating at 160-218 and 743-854.

CDR1 and CDR2 from the germline V gene are KGHSH and LQKENI. The ends were cut back, 3 bases at V and 3 bases at J, with 11 bases in the middle. This CDR3 comprises 14 residues. Data came from immunoSEQ multiplex PCR; TCRdb stores just in-frame clones and leaves some out. The sample carries more than 100,000 clones, about 90% recorded once. Points on this clone: No antigen is known for it.

The clonotype originates from an adult in good health. Sequencing used peripheral blood, obtained on day 0 of AZD1222 vaccination. This chain links TRBV18 with TRBJ2-5; D is ambiguous. CDR3 DNA sequence: TGTGCCAGCTCACCGACGGTACTCGAAGAGACCCAGTACTTC. Translation: CASSPTVLEETQYF.